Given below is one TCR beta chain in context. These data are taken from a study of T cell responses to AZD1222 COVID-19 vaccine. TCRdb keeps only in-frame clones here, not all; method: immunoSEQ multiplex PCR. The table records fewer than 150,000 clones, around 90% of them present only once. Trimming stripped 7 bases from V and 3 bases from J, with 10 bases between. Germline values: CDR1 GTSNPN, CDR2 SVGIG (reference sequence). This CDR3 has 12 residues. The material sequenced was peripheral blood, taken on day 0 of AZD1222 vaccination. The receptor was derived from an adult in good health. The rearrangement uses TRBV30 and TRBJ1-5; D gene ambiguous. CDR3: CASRADNQPQHF. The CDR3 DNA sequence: TGTGCCTCCCGGGCCGACAATCAGCCCCAGCATTTT.